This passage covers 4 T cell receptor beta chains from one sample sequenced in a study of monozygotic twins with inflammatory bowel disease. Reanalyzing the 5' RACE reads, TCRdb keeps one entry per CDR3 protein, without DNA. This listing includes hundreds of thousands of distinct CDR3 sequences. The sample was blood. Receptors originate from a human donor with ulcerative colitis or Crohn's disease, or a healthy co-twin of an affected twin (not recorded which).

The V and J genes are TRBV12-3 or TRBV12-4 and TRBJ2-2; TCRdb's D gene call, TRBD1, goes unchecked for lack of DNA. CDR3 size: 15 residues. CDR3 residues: CASSTGTTNTGELFF.

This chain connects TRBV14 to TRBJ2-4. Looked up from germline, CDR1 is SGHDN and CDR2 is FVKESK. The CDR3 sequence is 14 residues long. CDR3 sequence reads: CASSQDLVKNIQYF.

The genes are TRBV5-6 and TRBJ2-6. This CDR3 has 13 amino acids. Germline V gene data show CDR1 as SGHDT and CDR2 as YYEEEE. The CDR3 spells CASSPIGVNVLTF.

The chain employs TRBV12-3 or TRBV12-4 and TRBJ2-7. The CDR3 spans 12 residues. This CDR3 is CASGLWTYEQYF.